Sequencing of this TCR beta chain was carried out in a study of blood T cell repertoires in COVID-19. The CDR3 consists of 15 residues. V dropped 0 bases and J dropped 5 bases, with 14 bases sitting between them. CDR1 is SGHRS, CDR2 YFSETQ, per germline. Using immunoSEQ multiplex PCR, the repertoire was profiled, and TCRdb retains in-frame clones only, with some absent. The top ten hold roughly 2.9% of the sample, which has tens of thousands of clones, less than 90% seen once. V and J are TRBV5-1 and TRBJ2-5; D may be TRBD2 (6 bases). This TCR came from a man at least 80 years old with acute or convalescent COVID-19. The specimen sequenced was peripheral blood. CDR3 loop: CASSLVGGRGETQYF. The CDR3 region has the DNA TGCGCCAGCAGCTTGGTTGGAGGGCGTGGGGAGACCCAGTACTTC.